This T cell receptor (beta chain) originates from a study of blood T cell repertoires in COVID-19. Study-wide background: Some COVID-19 samples were acute and others convalescent; all came from the United States, Italy and Spain.

The CDR3 is made up of 15 amino acids. Trimming removed 2 bases at V and 7 bases at J, with 13 bases between. Germline lookup yields CDR1 SGDLS and CDR2 YYNGEE. Original processing notes: Nucleated cell counts were estimated from reference gene primer amplification. Clones were read by immunoSEQ multiplex PCR, and TCRdb kept only the in-frame ones, dropping some. V and J calls and clone size are given by that table; D and trimming were obtained from the DNA. The sample lists roughly 250,000 clones, about 70% occurring once. The chain recombines TRBV9 with TRBJ1-6; a possible D gene is TRBD1 (6 bases). The TCR originated in a woman older than 75 with acute or convalescent COVID-19. Sequencing was performed on peripheral blood. The CDR3 DNA reads TGTGCCAGCAGCGTGGGGGGGGCATCGAATTCACCCCTCCACTTT. It yields the protein CASSVGGASNSPLHF.